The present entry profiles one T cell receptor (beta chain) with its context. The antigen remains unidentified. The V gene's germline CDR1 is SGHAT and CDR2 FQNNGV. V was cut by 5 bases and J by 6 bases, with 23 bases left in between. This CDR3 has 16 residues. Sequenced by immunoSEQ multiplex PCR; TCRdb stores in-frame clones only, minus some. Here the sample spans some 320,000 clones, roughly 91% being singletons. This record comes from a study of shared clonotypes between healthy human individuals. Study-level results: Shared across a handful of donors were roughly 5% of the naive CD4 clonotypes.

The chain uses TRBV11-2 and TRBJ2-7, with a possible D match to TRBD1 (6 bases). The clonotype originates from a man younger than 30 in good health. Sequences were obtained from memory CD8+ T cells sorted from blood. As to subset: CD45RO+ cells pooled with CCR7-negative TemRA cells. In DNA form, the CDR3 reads TGTGCCAGCAGCCACCTCGAACCGGGACATGGCTTCGAGCAGTACTTC. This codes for CASSHLEPGHGFEQYF.